A single sample gave rise to the 17 T cell receptor beta chains below, sequenced in a study of shared clonotypes between healthy human individuals. Positive CCR7 selection of CD45RO-negative cells yielded the naive CD8 cells, and terminally differentiated effector memory CD45RA+ cells were excluded. Using immunoSEQ multiplex PCR, the repertoire was profiled, and TCRdb retains in-frame clones only, with some absent. Of millions of clones in the sample, approximately 94% were seen once. Specimen: naive CD8+ T cells from PBMCs. Source of these receptors: a man younger than 30 in good health. Some clones in this sample may be carry-over from other donors' samples.

The chain has TRBV7-9 and TRBJ1-2, with D unresolved. The germline V gene encodes CDR1 SEHNR and CDR2 FQNEAQ (reference sequence). The CDR3 extends over 11 amino acids. V was trimmed by 5 bases and J by 8 bases, leaving 9 bases between them. CDR3 nucleotides: TGTGCCAGCAGCCCAGGACGGGGCTACACCTTC. Amino acids: CASSPGRGYTF.

The chain links TRBV9 to TRBJ2-7; possibly TRBD1 or TRBD2 for D (5 bases each). Trimming removed 4 bases at V and 6 bases at J, with 14 bases between. The CDR3 extends over 13 amino acids. Germline loops: CDR1 SGDLS, CDR2 YYNGEE. The CDR3 DNA reads TGTGCCAGCAGCCGTTCCGGGGCCGGCGAGCAGTACTTC. As protein: CASSRSGAGEQYF. Combining the CDR3 with reference TRBV9 and TRBJ2-7 gives the whole variable domain DSGVTQTPKHLITATGQRVTLRCSPRSGDLSVYWYQQSLDQGLQFLIQYYNGEERAKGNILERFSAQQFPDLHSELNLSSLELGDSALYFCASSRSGAGEQYFGPGTRLTVT.

This chain uses TRBV11-3 with TRBJ2-7; a possible D gene is TRBD2 (6 bases). V was clipped by 2 bases and J by 3 bases, with 8 bases between them. The CDR3 sequence is 13 residues long. From germline, CDR1 is SGHNT and CDR2 YENEEA. Written as DNA, the CDR3 is TGTGCCAGCAGCTTAAGCGGGCACTACGAGCAGTACTTC. The encoded protein is CASSLSGHYEQYF.

V usage is TRBV29-1 and J usage is TRBJ1-3; tentative D call: TRBD1 (5 bases). CDR1 SQVTM and CDR2 ANQGSEA come from the germline V gene. Trimming stripped 7 bases from V and 4 bases from J, with 17 bases between. The CDR3 covers 14 residues. CDR3 coding DNA: TGCAGCGCATCGGGGACGGTCCTGGGAAACACCATATATTTT. This codes for CSASGTVLGNTIYF.

This clone is a singleton in its sample. CDR3 DNA: TGTGCCAGCAGCCAAGACTTGGGAAGTGGCTACACCTTC. Translation: CASSQDLGSGYTF. The chain is built from TRBV14 and TRBJ1-2; no definite D call. CDR1 is SGHDN and CDR2 is FVKESK in the germline V gene. Trimming left V 0 bases short and J 7 bases short, with 9 bases between. This CDR3 region has 13 residues. Full variable domain (rest looked up from reference TRBV14 and TRBJ1-2): EAGVTQFPSHSVIEKGQTVTLRCDPISGHDNLYWYRRVMGKEIKFLLHFVKESKQDESGMPNNRFLAERTGGTYSTLKVQPAELEDSGVYFCASSQDLGSGYTFGSGTRLTVV.

The chain joins TRBV5-1 to TRBJ2-1; D not resolved. V lost 4 bases, J lost 0 bases, and 11 bases lay in between. The CDR3 is 15 amino acids. The germline V gene has CDR1 SGHRS and CDR2 YFSETQ. The CDR3 DNA is TGCGCCAGCAGCGTCGACGGTAGCTCCTACAATGAGCAGTTCTTC. Protein sequence: CASSVDGSSYNEQFF.

The chain combines TRBV19 with TRBJ1-2; D gene unclear. CDR1 is LNHDA and CDR2 is SQIVND in the germline V gene (reference sequence). The CDR3 contains 15 residues. V was pared by 2 bases and J by 1 base, with 11 bases between. The CDR3 sequence is CASSISTRVNYGYTF. The DNA of the CDR3 is TGTGCCAGTAGTATATCGACACGGGTTAACTATGGCTACACCTTC.

The V call is TRBV19, the J call TRBJ2-7, with no clear D. Germline CDR1 reads LNHDA; CDR2 reads SQIVND (reference sequence). The CDR3 is 15 residues long. V lost 3 bases and J 0 bases, leaving 12 bases between the germline ends. CDR3 in amino acids: CASSIDLYSSYEQYF. DNA of the CDR3: TGTGCCAGTAGTATCGATCTGTACAGCTCCTACGAGCAGTACTTC.

The chain recombines TRBV11-2 with TRBJ2-5; D not certain. This CDR3 contains 13 residues. The V gene lost 0 bases and the J gene lost 4 bases, with 6 bases spanning the gap. The V gene's germline CDR1 is SGHAT and CDR2 FQNNGV. The CDR3 region is CASSLDVRETQYF. In DNA form, the CDR3 reads TGTGCCAGCAGCTTAGACGTCCGAGAGACCCAGTACTTC.

This clone was recorded once. J is TRBJ2-1 and V is TRBV5-5, with TRBD2 identical over 9 bases. V gave up 2 bases and J gave up 1 base; unmatched junction bases: 4. The CDR3 is 16 amino acids. Germline assignment: CDR1 SGHKS and CDR2 YYEKEE (reference sequence). As DNA, the CDR3 is TGTGCCAGCAGCTTCCTAGCGGGAAGGTCCTACAATGAGCAGTTCTTC. Protein product: CASSFLAGRSYNEQFF.

J is TRBJ2-7 and V is TRBV29-1, with TRBD1 identical over 7 bases. CDR1 is SQVTM, CDR2 ANQGSEA, per germline. The CDR3 has 13 amino acids. Unmatched junction bases numbered 9, after V lost 6 bases and J lost 4 bases. The CDR3, as DNA: TGCAGCGTGACCGGGACAGATAATTACGAGCAGTACTTC. Encoded protein: CSVTGTDNYEQYF.

The chain couples TRBV7-9 to TRBJ2-2; D may be TRBD2 (5 bases). This CDR3 contains 14 residues. With 3 bases removed from V and 7 bases from J, the gap between germline ends came to 12 bases. Germline V lookup: CDR1 SEHNR, CDR2 FQNEAQ (reference sequence). The CDR3 DNA reads TGTGCCAGCAGCTTCCCCGGGAAGAACGGGGAGCTGTTTTTT. It codes for CASSFPGKNGELFF.

The chain carries TRBV4-3 and TRBJ1-1; D not resolved. This CDR3 spans 14 amino acids. Deletions cut 1 base from V and 5 bases from J, with 11 bases between. CDR1 is LGHNA, CDR2 YSLEER, per germline. CDR3 in DNA: TGCGCCAGCAGCCAAGGGAGATTGTCGACTGAAGCTTTCTTT. Translation gives CASSQGRLSTEAFF.

The CDR3, as DNA: TGCGCCAGCAGCCAATGGGAAGCGGGAGTTCTGAGAACAGATACGCAGTATTTT. Translated: CASSQWEAGVLRTDTQYF. The J gene is TRBJ2-3, the V gene TRBV4-3, with 8 nucleotides matching TRBD2. Trimming removed 2 bases from V and 3 bases from J; junction bases left unmatched: 13. This CDR3 has 18 residues. The germline V gene encodes CDR1 LGHNA and CDR2 YSLEER.

Worth noting for this clone: Other DNA sequences in this sample translate to the same CDR3. The chain links TRBV28 to TRBJ2-1; possibly TRBD1 for D (5 bases). CDR3 length: 15 amino acids. V gave up 6 bases and J gave up 0 bases, with 12 bases separating them. Germline CDR1 is MDHEN and CDR2 is SYDVKM. As DNA, the CDR3 is TGTGCCAGCAGCTTTCCCCAGGGCTCCTACAATGAGCAGTTCTTC. This gives the protein CASSFPQGSYNEQFF.

The count of this clone is one. The V call is TRBV13, the J call TRBJ1-3; 9 bases map to TRBD1. The CDR3 length is 18 residues. Trimming removed 5 bases from V and 0 bases from J; junction bases left unmatched: 11. The germline V gene has CDR1 PRHDT and CDR2 FYEKMQ (reference sequence). The CDR3 sequence: CASSKDRGLLSSGNTIYF. The CDR3 DNA follows: TGTGCCAGCAGCAAGGACAGGGGCCTCCTAAGCTCTGGAAACACCATATATTTT. The full variable domain, rest sourced from reference TRBV13 and TRBJ1-3, is AAGVIQSPRHLIKEKRETATLKCYPIPRHDTVYWYQQGPGQDPQFLISFYEKMQSDKGSIPDRFSAQQFSDYHSELNMSSLELGDSALYFCASSKDRGLLSSGNTIYFGEGSWLTVV.

The gene calls are TRBV20-1 and TRBJ2-1; no reliable D call. Germline CDR1 DFQATT, CDR2 SNEGSKA (reference sequence). Trimming stripped 3 bases from V and 14 bases from J, with 11 bases between. This CDR3 contains 10 residues. The CDR3 DNA sequence: TGCAGTGCTAGTCGACTCGAGAAGTTCTTC. This encodes CSASRLEKFF.